One and the same sample provided the 20 T cell receptor beta chains below, sequenced in a study of CD8 T cells in Susac syndrome. Reverse transcription of roughly 0.5 to 1 ug RNA used random hexamers. Each CDR3 protein gets one entry after TCRdb re-called the immunoSEQ multiplex PCR reads with MiXCR. The sample gives around 200,000 distinct CDR3 sequences, roughly 94% of which show up once; 0.095% to 0.12% is in the top ten. The sequenced sample consisted of CD4+ T cells from PBMCs. The source of these receptors is a human donor in good health.

CDR3 amino acids: CASSQAMASQAGEQFF. The CDR3 nucleotides are TGCGCCAGCAGCCAAGCGATGGCTAGCCAAGCAGGGGAGCAGTTCTTC. The chain links TRBV4-1 to TRBJ2-1, with D perhaps being TRBD1 or TRBD2 (5 bases each). Trimming removed 1 base from V and 10 bases from J, with 20 bases in between. This CDR3 region has 16 residues. Per the germline V gene, CDR1 is MGHRA and CDR2 is YSYEKL.

The rearrangement joins TRBV6-1 to TRBJ2-7; D possibly corresponds to TRBD1 (6 bases). There are 14 residues in the CDR3. Germline V gene data show CDR1 as MNHNS and CDR2 as SASEGT. V lost 7 bases and J lost 5, with 18 bases in between. This CDR3 reads CASISWQGNDEQYF. The CDR3 coding sequence is TGTGCCAGCATTTCATGGCAGGGGAACGACGAGCAGTACTTC.

The chain has TRBV7-6 and TRBJ2-6; a possible D gene is TRBD2 (6 bases). V shed 2 bases and J shed 0 bases, with 8 bases lying between them. Germline V gives CDR1 SGHVS, CDR2 FNYEAQ. The CDR3 sequence is 16 residues long. For the CDR3, the DNA is TGTGCCAGCAGCTTATCGGGAGCCTCTGGGGCCAACGTCCTGACTTTC. Encoded protein: CASSLSGASGANVLTF. The whole variable domain, filled in from reference TRBV7-6 and TRBJ2-6, reads GAGVSQSPRYKVTKRGQDVALRCDPISGHVSLYWYRQALGQGPEFLTYFNYEAQQDKSGLPNDRFSAERPEGSISTLTIQRTEQRDSAMYRCASSLSGASGANVLTFGAGSRLTVL.

The chain links TRBV20-1 to TRBJ2-7; D may be TRBD2 (5 bases). V was trimmed by 1 base and J by 6 bases, leaving 13 bases between them. The CDR3 is 13 residues long. CDR1 is DFQATT and CDR2 is SNEGSKA in the germline V gene (reference sequence). The CDR3 region has the DNA TGCAGTGCTAGAGGGCGGGTCCCAGGCGAGCAGTACGTC. This sequence encodes CSARGRVPGEQYV.

The chain employs TRBV20-1 and TRBJ1-2; D unresolved. This CDR3 comprises 12 residues. From germline, CDR1 is DFQATT and CDR2 SNEGSKA (reference sequence). Written as DNA, the CDR3 is TGCACTAGCTTGGGTCGCCGCTATGGCTACACCTTC. Amino acids: CTSLGRRYGYTF.

This chain connects TRBV18 to TRBJ2-7, with TRBD2 matching 15 bases. The V segment lost 1 base and the J segment 3 bases; nucleotides outside the gene matches: 4. Germline lookup yields CDR1 KGHSH and CDR2 LQKENI. The CDR3 is made up of 17 amino acids. The CDR3 protein is CASSPRGLAGGFYEQYV. For the CDR3, the DNA is TGTGCCAGCTCACCACGGGGACTAGCGGGAGGATTCTACGAGCAGTACGTC.

The chain carries TRBV9 and TRBJ1-2; possibly TRBD1 for D (6 bases). There are 14 residues in the CDR3. V lost 1 base, J lost 2 bases, and 9 bases lay in between. CDR1 is SGDLS, CDR2 YYNGEE, per germline. The CDR3 spells CASSVQDRNYGYTF. Here the CDR3 DNA reads TGTGCCAGCAGCGTACAAGACAGGAACTATGGCTACACCTTC.

The chain has TRBV30 and TRBJ2-1; 8 bases align to TRBD2. CDR3 length: 13 residues. In germline, CDR1 is GTSNPN, CDR2 SVGIG (reference sequence). Trimming cost V 4 bases and J 8 bases; bases outside gene matches: 7. CDR3 region: CAWISGRGYEQFF. The CDR3 bases are TGTGCCTGGATCTCCGGGAGGGGATATGAGCAGTTCTTC.

The chain couples TRBV20-1 to TRBJ1-2; D is undetermined. The ends were cut back, 3 bases at V and 5 bases at J, with 19 bases in the middle. Germline V gene data show CDR1 as DFQATT and CDR2 as SNEGSKA (reference sequence). The CDR3 is 15 amino acids. The CDR3 DNA reads TGCAGTGCTAGGGGAAGCCCGGAACGAGCTTATGGCTACACCTTC. Translation gives CSARGSPERAYGYTF.

The CDR3 reads CSARALSYEQYV. For the CDR3, the DNA is TGCAGTGCTAGAGCGCTATCCTACGAGCAGTACGTC. V usage is TRBV20-1 and J usage is TRBJ2-7; D is unresolved. CDR3 length: 12 amino acids. V was trimmed by 1 base and J by 1 base, leaving 5 bases between them. Germline V lookup: CDR1 DFQATT, CDR2 SNEGSKA (reference sequence).

The chain couples TRBV6-5 to TRBJ2-5; 9 bases agree with TRBD1. The CDR3 is 14 residues long. V shed 5 bases and J 4 bases; nucleotides not matched to a gene: 5. Germline loops: CDR1 MNHEY, CDR2 SVGAGI. In DNA form, the CDR3 reads TGTGCCAGCAGTATTCGACAGGGGGGAGAGACCCAGTACTTC. Translation: CASSIRQGGETQYF.

This chain links TRBV2 with TRBJ2-1; D gene uncertain. Per the germline V gene, CDR1 is SNHLY and CDR2 is FYNNEI. The CDR3 spans 14 residues. V gave up 6 bases and J gave up 9 bases, with 18 bases separating them. CDR3 DNA: TGTGCCAGCAGACTCGGCCAGGCGGAAGGTGAGCAGTTCTTC. Protein: CASRLGQAEGEQFF.

A few counts support this clonotype. V usage is TRBV3-1 and J usage is TRBJ1-5, with D perhaps TRBD1 (5 bases). Trimming took 1 base from V and 6 from J, leaving 10 bases between them. This CDR3 is built from 14 residues. CDR1 is LGHDT, CDR2 YNNKEL, per germline (reference sequence). The CDR3 region has the DNA TGTGCCAGCAGCCAAGGTCCTAGGGGTCAGCCCCAGCATTTT. It yields the protein CASSQGPRGQPQHF. The full variable domain, in which reference TRBV3-1 and TRBJ1-5 provide the parts outside the CDR3, is DTAVSQTPKYLVTQMGNDKSIKCEQNLGHDTMYWYKQDSKKFLKIMFSYNNKELIINETVPNRFSPKSPDKAHLNLHINSLELGDSAVYFCASSQGPRGQPQHFGDGTRLSIL.

The chain employs TRBV30 and TRBJ2-7, with D possibly TRBD1 on 7 matching bases. The length of the CDR3 is 14 residues. V was cut by 4 bases and J by 4 bases, with 17 bases left in between. Germline lookup yields CDR1 GTSNPN and CDR2 SVGIG (reference sequence). The CDR3 here is CAWTRQGGMYEQYV. In DNA, the CDR3 is TGTGCCTGGACCCGACAGGGCGGGATGTACGAGCAGTACGTC.

The CDR3, as DNA: TGTGCCAGCAGTTCCCAAGGAGAGGCGGCGGGGGTGGGTGGCTACACCTTC. Its protein is CASSSQGEAAGVGGYTF. The chain carries TRBV27 and TRBJ1-2, with TRBD1 as a possible D gene (5 bases). Germline V lookup: CDR1 MNHEY, CDR2 SMNVEV (reference sequence). V was clipped by 4 bases and J by 7 bases, with 25 bases between them. This CDR3 is built from 17 residues.

This rearrangement joins TRBV4-1 to TRBJ2-1; 7 bases align to TRBD1. Germline loops: CDR1 MGHRA, CDR2 YSYEKL. With 0 bases clipped from V and 6 bases from J, the junction kept 8 bases outside the gene matches. The CDR3 is 16 amino acids. The CDR3 DNA follows: TGCGCCAGCAGCCAAGACTGGAACAGGGGAGTCAATGAGCAGTTCTTC. Protein sequence: CASSQDWNRGVNEQFF.

The chain has TRBV3-1 and TRBJ2-5; the match to TRBD1 covers 9 bases. Germline CDR1 reads LGHDT; CDR2 reads YNNKEL (reference sequence). The CDR3 runs to 18 residues. V lost 3 bases to trimming and J lost 5 bases; unmatched junction nucleotides: 16. CDR3 in amino acids: CASSHDLDRDRASETQYF. The CDR3 coding sequence is TGTGCCAGCAGCCATGACCTAGACCGGGACAGGGCTTCGGAGACCCAGTACTTC.

J is TRBJ2-7 and V is TRBV7-9, with a possible D match to TRBD1 (6 bases). The CDR3 extends over 14 amino acids. Germline V CDR1 and CDR2: SEHNR, FQNEAQ (reference sequence). V lost 3 bases and J lost 2, with 11 bases in between. CDR3 protein: CASSLTGPTYEQYF. In DNA, the CDR3 is TGTGCCAGCAGCTTGACAGGCCCAACCTACGAGCAGTACTTC.

V usage is TRBV20-1 and J usage is TRBJ1-1; D is ambiguous. Trimming shortened V by 6 bases and J by 1 base, and 12 bases separated the two germline ends. Germline-derived CDR1 and CDR2 are DFQATT and SNEGSKA (reference sequence). The CDR3 runs to 13 residues. CDR3 protein: CSASPGPNTEAFF. CDR3 DNA sequence: TGCAGTGCCTCACCCGGGCCGAACACTGAAGCTTTCTTT.

The chain links TRBV11-3 to TRBJ2-1; D ambiguous. Germline V gives CDR1 SGHNT, CDR2 YENEEA. The ends were cut back, 5 bases at V and 8 bases at J, with 13 bases in the middle. The CDR3 totals 13 residues. The CDR3 region has the DNA TGTGCCAGCAGCACTGGACCCGAGGATGAGCAGTTCTTC. Translating it yields CASSTGPEDEQFF.